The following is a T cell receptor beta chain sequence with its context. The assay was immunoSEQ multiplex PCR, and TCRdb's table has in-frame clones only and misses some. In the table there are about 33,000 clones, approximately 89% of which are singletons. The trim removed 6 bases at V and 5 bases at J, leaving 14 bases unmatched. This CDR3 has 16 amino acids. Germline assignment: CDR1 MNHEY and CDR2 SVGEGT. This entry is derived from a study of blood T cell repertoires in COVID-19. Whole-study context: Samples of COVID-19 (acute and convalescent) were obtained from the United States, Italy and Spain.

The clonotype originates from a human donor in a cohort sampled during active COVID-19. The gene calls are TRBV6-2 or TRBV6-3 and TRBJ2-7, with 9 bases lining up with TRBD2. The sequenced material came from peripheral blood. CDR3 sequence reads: CASSPVSGGGSHEQYF. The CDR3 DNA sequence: TGTGCCAGCAGCCCCGTTAGCGGGGGAGGGTCCCACGAGCAGTACTTC.